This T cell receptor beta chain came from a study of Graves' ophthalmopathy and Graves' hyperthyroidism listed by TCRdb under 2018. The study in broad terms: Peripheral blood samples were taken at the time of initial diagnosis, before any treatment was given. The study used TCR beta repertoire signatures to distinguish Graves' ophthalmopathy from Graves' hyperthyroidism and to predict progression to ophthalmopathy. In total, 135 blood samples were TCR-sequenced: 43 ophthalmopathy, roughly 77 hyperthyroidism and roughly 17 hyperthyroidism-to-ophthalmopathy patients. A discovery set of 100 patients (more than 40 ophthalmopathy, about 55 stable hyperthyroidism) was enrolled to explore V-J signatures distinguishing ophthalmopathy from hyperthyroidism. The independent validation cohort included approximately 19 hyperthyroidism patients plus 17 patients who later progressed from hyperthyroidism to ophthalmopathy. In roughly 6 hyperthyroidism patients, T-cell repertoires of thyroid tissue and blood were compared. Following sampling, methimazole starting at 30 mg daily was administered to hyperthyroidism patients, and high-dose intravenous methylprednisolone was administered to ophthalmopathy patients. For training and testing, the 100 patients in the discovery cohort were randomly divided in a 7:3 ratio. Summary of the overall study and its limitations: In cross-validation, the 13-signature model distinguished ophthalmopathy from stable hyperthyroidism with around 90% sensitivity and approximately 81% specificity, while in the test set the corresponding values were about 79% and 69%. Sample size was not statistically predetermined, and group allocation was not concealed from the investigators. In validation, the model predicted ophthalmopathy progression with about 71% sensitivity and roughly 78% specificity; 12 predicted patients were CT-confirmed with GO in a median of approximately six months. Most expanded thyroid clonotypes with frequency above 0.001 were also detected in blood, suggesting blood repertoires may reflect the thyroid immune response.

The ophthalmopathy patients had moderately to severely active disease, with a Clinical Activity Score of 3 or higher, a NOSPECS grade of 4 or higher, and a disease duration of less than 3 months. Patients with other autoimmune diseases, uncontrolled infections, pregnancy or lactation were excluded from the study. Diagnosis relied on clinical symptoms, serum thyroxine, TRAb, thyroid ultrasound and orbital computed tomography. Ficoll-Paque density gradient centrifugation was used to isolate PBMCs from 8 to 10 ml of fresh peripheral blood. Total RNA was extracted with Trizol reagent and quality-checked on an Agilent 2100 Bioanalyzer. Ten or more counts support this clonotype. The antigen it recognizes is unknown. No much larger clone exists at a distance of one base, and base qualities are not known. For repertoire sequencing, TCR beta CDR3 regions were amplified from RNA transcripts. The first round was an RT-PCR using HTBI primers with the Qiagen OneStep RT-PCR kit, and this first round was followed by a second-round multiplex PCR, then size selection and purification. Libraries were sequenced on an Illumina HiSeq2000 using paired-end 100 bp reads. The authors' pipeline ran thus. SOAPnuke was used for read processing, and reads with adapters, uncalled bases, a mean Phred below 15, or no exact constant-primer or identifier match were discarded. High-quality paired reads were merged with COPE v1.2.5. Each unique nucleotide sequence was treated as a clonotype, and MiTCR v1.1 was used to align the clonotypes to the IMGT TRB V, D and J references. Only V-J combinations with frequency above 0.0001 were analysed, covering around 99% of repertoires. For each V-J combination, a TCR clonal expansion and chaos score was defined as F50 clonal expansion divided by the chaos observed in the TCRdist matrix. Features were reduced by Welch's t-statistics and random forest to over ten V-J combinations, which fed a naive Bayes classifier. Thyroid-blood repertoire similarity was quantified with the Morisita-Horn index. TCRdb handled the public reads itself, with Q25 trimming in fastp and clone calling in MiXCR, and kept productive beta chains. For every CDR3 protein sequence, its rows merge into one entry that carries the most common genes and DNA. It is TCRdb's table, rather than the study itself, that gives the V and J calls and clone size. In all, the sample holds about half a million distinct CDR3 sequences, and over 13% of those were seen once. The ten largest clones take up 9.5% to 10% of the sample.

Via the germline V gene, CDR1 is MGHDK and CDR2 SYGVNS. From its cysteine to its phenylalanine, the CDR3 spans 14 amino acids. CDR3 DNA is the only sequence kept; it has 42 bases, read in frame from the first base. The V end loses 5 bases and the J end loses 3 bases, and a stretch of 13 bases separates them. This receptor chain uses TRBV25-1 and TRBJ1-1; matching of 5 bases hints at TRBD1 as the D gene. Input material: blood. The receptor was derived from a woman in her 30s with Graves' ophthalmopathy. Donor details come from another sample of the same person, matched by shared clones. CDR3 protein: CASSMGPPHTEAFF. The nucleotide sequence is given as TGTGCCAGCAGTATGGGACCGCCTCACACTGAAGCTTTCTTT. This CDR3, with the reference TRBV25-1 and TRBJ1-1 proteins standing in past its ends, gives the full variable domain EADIYQTPRYLVIGTGKKITLECSQTMGHDKMYWYQQDPGMELHLIHYSYGVNSTEKGDLSSESTVSRIRTEHFPLTLESARPSHTSQYLCASSMGPPHTEAFFGQGTRLTVV.